The clone carrying this TCR beta chain was counted once. This specimen comes from a study of radiation and T cells in renal cell carcinoma. The method was immunoSEQ multiplex PCR; TCRdb's version includes in-frame clones alone and lacks a portion of them. The sample carries 150,000 to 160,000 clones, 87% recorded once. Germline assignment: CDR1 LNHDA and CDR2 SQIVND (reference sequence). The V and J ends lost 3 bases and 5 bases respectively, with 16 bases between them. The CDR3 runs 16 residues. Described time point: blood 2 weeks post-SBRT. Treatment in this sample: 15 Gy SBRT to primary tumor, nephrectomy 4 weeks later.

Specimen: blood, collected from a patient whose treatment included radiotherapy and nephrectomy. The sequence was obtained from a woman aged 50 to 60 with renal cell carcinoma. The J gene is TRBJ2-2, the V gene TRBV19; possibly TRBD2 for D (6 bases). This CDR3 reads CASSIDGSRRTGELFF. CDR3 sequence (DNA): TGTGCCAGTAGTATTGACGGGAGTAGAAGGACCGGGGAGCTGTTTTTT. Full variable domain (remainder filled in from reference TRBV19 and TRBJ2-2): DGGITQSPKYLFRKEGQNVTLSCEQNLNHDAMYWYRQDPGQGLRLIYYSQIVNDFQKGDIAEGYSVSREKKESFPLTVTSAQKNPTAFYLCASSIDGSRRTGELFFGEGSRLTVL.